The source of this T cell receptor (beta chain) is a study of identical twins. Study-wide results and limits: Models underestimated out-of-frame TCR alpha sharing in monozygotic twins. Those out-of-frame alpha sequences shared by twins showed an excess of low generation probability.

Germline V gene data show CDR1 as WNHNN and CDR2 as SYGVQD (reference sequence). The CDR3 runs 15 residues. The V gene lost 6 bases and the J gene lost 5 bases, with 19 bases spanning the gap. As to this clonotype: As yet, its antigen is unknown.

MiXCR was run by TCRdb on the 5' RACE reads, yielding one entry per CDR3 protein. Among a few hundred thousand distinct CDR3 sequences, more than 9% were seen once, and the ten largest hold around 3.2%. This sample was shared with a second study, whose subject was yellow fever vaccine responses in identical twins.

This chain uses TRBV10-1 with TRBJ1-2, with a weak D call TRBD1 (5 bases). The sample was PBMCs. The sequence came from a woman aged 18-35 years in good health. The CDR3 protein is CASSDPSTETYGYTF. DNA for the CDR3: TGCGCCAGCAGCGATCCTTCGACAGAGACTTATGGCTACACCTTC.